This T cell receptor (beta chain) originates from a study of shared clonotypes between healthy human individuals. In the study overall: Per donor, three plates held CD4 naive cells, three held CD4 memory, two held CD8 naive and one held CD8 memory.

The sample holds one count of this clone. Sequencing used immunoSEQ multiplex PCR; TCRdb keeps in-frame clones, though not all of them. The sample consists of around 700,000 clones, about 74% of them appearing once. The sequence was collected from a woman aged 25 to 45 in good health. The sample comprised memory CD4+ T cells sorted from blood. Subset meaning: CD45RA-negative fraction.

DNA of the CDR3: TGTGCCAGCAGCTCGGAGACTAGCGGGATACGCACAGATACGCAGTATTTT. This codes for CASSSETSGIRTDTQYF. The V gene is TRBV11-2, the J gene TRBJ2-3, with TRBD2 identical over 11 bases. Germline V lookup: CDR1 SGHAT, CDR2 FQNNGV. V lost 4 bases, J lost 1 base, and 7 bases stayed unmatched. The CDR3 has 17 amino acids.